This TCR beta chain was identified during a study of response to subunit inactivated influenza vaccine. TCRdb recomputed calls from the RT-PCR reads with MiXCR, one row per CDR3 protein. The data contain over 400,000 distinct CDR3 sequences, 11% of them singletons. CDR1 and CDR2 from the germline V gene are SGHRS and YFSETQ. This CDR3 comprises 12 residues. Trimming stripped 0 bases from V and 8 bases from J, with 8 bases between. V usage is TRBV5-1 and J usage is TRBJ1-1; no definite D call. This TCR came from a man aged 50 to 59 who received an inactivated influenza vaccine. The sequencing used PBMCs from blood, collected 45 days after vaccination. The CDR3 region has the DNA TGCGCCAGCAGCTTGGATCAGGCCGAAGCTTTCTTT. Translating it yields CASSLDQAEAFF.